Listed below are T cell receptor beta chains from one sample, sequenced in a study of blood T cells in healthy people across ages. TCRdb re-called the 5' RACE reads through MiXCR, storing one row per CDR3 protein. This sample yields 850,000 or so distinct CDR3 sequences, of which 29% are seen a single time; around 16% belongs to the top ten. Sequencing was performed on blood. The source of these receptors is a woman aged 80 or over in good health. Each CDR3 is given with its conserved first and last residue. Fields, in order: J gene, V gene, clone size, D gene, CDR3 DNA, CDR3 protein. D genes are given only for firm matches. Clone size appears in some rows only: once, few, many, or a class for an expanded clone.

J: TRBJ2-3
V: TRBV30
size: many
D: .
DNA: TGTGCCTGGAGTACCGACCCTCTGGATACGCAGTATTTT
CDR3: CAWSTDPLDTQYF

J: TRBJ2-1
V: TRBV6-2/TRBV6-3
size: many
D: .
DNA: TGTGCCAGCAGGGGACGGACTCTAGCTTCTGAGCAGTTCTTC
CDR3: CASRGRTLASEQFF

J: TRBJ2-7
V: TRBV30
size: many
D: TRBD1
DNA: TGTGCCTGGAAGACAGGGAGATCCTACGAGCAGTACTTC
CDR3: CAWKTGRSYEQYF

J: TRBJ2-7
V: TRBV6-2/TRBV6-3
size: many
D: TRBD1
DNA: TGTGCCAGCAGCCACTACCGCGGACAGGGATCCCTTGGCGAGCAGTACTTC
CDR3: CASSHYRGQGSLGEQYF

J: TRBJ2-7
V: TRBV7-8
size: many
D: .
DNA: TGTGCCAGCAGCTTAGATGGCAGTTTGTGGTACGAGCAGTACTTC
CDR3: CASSLDGSLWYEQYF

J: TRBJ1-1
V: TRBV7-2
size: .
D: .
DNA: TGTGCCAGCAGACGCGACGGGGAAGCTTTCTTT
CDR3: CASRRDGEAFF

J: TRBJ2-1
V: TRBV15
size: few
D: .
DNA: TGTGCCACCAGCAGAGTTCGCCAGGGTGGTGAGCAGTTCTTC
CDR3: CATSRVRQGGEQFF

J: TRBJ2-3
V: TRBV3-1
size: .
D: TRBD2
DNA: TGTGCCAGCAGCCGGCGCGGGGGGGCCGGGGATACGCAGTATTTT
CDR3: CASSRRGGAGDTQYF

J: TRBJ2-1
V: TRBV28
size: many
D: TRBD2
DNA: TGTGCCAGTAACCGACAATCACCGGGACTAATATCGCCGTTCTTC
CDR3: CASNRQSPGLISPFF

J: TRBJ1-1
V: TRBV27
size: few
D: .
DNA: TGTGCCAGCAGTTTATTCGCAGGGATGAACACTGAAGCTTTCTTT
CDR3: CASSLFAGMNTEAFF

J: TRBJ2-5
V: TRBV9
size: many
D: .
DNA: TGTGCCAGCAGCGTAACCGGAGAGACCCAGTACTTC
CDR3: CASSVTGETQYF

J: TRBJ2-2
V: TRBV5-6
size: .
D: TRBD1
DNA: TGTGCCTGCAGACGGGACAGAGACACCGGGGAGCTGTTTTTT
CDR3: CACRRDRDTGELFF

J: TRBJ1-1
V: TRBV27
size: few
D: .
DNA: TGTGCCAGCAGTTTATGGGGGGGTATGAACACTGAAGCTTTCTTT
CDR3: CASSLWGGMNTEAFF

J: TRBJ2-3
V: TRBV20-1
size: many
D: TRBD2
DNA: TGCAGTGCTCCCCGAGGGGGACTAGCGGGGACCCGCACAGATACGCAGTATTTT
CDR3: CSAPRGGLAGTRTDTQYF

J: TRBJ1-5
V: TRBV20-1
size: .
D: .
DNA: TGCAGTGCTAGATTTAGTTTCAATCAGCCCCAGCATTTT
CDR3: CSARFSFNQPQHF

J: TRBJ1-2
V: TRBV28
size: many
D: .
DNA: TGTGCCAGCAGTTTAGGGGTTCGAGACTATGGCTACACCTTC
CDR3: CASSLGVRDYGYTF

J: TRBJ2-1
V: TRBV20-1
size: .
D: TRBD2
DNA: TGCAGTGCTAGAGATGAGCGGGGGGGCTCCTACAATGAGCAGTTCTTC
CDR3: CSARDERGGSYNEQFF

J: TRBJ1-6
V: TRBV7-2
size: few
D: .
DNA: TGTGCCAGCAGCTCTCAGCCGGGACTGCCTAATTCACCCCTCCACTTT
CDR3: CASSSQPGLPNSPLHF

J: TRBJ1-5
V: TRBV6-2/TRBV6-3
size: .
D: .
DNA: TGTGCCAGCACCCCGGACAGCGTATGGGATCAGCCCCAGCATTTT
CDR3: CASTPDSVWDQPQHF

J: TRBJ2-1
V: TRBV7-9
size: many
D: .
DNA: TGTGCCAGCAGCTTAGGGACAGCCGATCGGAATGAGCAGTTCTTC
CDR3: CASSLGTADRNEQFF

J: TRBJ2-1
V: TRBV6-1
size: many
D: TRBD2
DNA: TGTGCCAGCGCAGCGGGACCTTACAATGAGCAGTTCTTC
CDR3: CASAAGPYNEQFF

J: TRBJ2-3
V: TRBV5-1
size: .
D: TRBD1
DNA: TGCGCCAGCAGCTCGAGACAGGGAAGGGCAGATACGCAGTATTTT
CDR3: CASSSRQGRADTQYF

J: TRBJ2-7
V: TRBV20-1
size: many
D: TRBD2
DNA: TGCAGTGCTCCCCCCTATAGCGGGTGGCAGGGCGAGCAGTACTTC
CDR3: CSAPPYSGWQGEQYF

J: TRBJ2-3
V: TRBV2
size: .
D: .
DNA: TGTGCCAGCAAATTGGGGGCGACAGATACGCAGTATTTT
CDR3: CASKLGATDTQYF

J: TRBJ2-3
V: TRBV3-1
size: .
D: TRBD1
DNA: TGTGCCAGCAGCCCCCTGACAGGGGGCTCCACAGATACGCAGTATTTT
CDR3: CASSPLTGGSTDTQYF

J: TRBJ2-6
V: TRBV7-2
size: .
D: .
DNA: TGTGCCAGCAGCTTAGCTTCCGGGGCCAGCGTCCTGACTTTC
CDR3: CASSLASGASVLTF

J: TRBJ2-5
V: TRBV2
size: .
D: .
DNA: TGTGTCAGCAGTGAAGTAAAGCTCACGGAGACCCAGTACTTC
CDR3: CVSSEVKLTETQYF

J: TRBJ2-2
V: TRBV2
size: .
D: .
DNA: TGTGCCAGCAGCGCCTACAGGACGAACACCGGGGAGCTGTTTTTT
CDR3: CASSAYRTNTGELFF

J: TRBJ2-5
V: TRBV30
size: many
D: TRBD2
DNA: TGTGCCTGGAGTGGCGCGGGGGGGCCTCAGCAGTACTTC
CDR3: CAWSGAGGPQQYF

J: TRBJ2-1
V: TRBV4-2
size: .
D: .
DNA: TGTGCCAGCAGCCAGGAAAAAAGAACTGAGCAGTTCTTC
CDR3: CASSQEKRTEQFF

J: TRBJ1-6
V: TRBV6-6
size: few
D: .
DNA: TGTGCCAGCGGATTGGGGGGGCTAACCTATAATTCACCCCTCCACTTT
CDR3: CASGLGGLTYNSPLHF

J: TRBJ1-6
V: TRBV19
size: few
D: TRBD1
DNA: TGTGCCAGTAGTACCGGGACAGTTTCACCCCTCCACTTT
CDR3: CASSTGTVSPLHF

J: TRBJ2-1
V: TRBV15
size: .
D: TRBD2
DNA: TGTGCCACCAGCAGACCTAGCGGGAGGTCCCATGAGCAGTTCTTC
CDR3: CATSRPSGRSHEQFF